Below are 10 T cell receptor beta chains sequenced from a single sample in a study of blood T cells in healthy people across ages (dated by TCRdb to between 2014 and 2017). Library preparation used 5' RACE. The sequencer was an Illumina HiSeq 2500. A second PCR of about 6 to 12 cycles was run with a J-beta primer mix and a sample-barcoded 5' primer. TCRdb applied fastp at Q25 and MiXCR to the public reads, then kept only in-frame beta chains. Every CDR3 protein is listed once, alongside the most common genes and DNA of its rows. The table for this sample lists about 830,000 distinct CDR3 sequences; roughly 50% of them were counted only once. The biggest ten clones account for 20% to 25% of the sample. The sequencing input was blood. Source of these receptors: a young man in good health.

The chain uses TRBV7-2 and TRBJ2-3; 10 positions match TRBD2. From germline, CDR1 is SGHTA and CDR2 FQGNSA. V dropped 4 bases and J dropped 3; count of bases not matched to a gene: 10. This CDR3 spans 17 amino acids. This chain's CDR3 is CASSSLGTSGATDTQYF. CDR3 nucleotides: TGTGCCAGCAGCTCGCTCGGTACTAGCGGGGCGACAGATACGCAGTATTTT.

Here the CDR3 reads CASRKEALAGFRTQYF. In nucleotides, the CDR3 is TGTGCCAGCAGAAAGGAAGCACTAGCGGGATTTAGAACGCAGTATTTT. The V call is TRBV2, the J call TRBJ2-3; 10 bases match TRBD2. This CDR3 region has 16 residues. Per germline, CDR1 SNHLY and CDR2 FYNNEI. The trim removed 6 bases at V and 9 bases at J, leaving 15 bases unmatched.

Only a few counts were recorded for this clonotype. V and J are TRBV4-3 and TRBJ2-7; no definite D call. The CDR3 is made up of 15 amino acids. Between the trimmed V and J ends, which lost 2 bases and 4 bases, there was a span of 15 bases. CDR1 and CDR2 from the germline V gene are LGHNA and YSLEER. CDR3 DNA sequence: TGCGCCAGCAGCCAAAGTCCGACTTCCCCTTACGAGCAGTACTTC. Protein: CASSQSPTSPYEQYF.

This clonotype was detected once. The chain has TRBV7-9 and TRBJ2-7; D not certain. Matching the DNA end better, TRBJ2-5 makes the J call doubtful. The CDR3 has 13 amino acids. CDR1 and CDR2 (germline): SEHNR, FQNEAQ (reference sequence). The CDR3 nucleotides are TGTGCCAGCAGCGAGGCCGGTTTGGGGACCCAGTACTTC. It yields the protein CASSEAGLGTQYF.

J is TRBJ2-2 and V is TRBV12-3 or TRBV12-4, with D uncertain. Trimming cost V 1 base and J 3 bases, with 3 bases left between them. CDR3 size: 13 residues. CDR3 coding DNA: TGTGCCAGCAGTTTAGGTGACACCGGGGAGCTGTTTTTT. This translates into CASSLGDTGELFF.

Only a few counts were recorded for this clonotype. The chain is built from TRBV15 and TRBJ2-3; D not resolved. The germline V and J ends were trimmed by 0 bases and 2 bases, with 6 bases remaining between them. CDR1 is LNHNV and CDR2 is YYDKDF in the germline V gene (reference sequence). CDR3 length: 14 residues. The CDR3 sequence is CATSREQNTDTQYF. CDR3 in DNA: TGTGCCACCAGCAGAGAACAGAACACAGATACGCAGTATTTT. Supplemented by reference TRBV15 and TRBJ2-3, the full variable domain reads DAMVIQNPRYQVTQFGKPVTLSCSQTLNHNVMYWYQQKSSQAPKLLFHYYDKDFNNEADTPDNFQSRRPNTSFCFLDIRSPGLGDTAMYLCATSREQNTDTQYFGPGTRLTVL.

This clonotype was seen many times. The chain couples TRBV10-3 to TRBJ1-2; unclear D gene. The germline V gene encodes CDR1 ENHRY and CDR2 SYGVKD. Trimming took 3 bases from V and 12 from J, leaving 14 bases between them. This CDR3 has 12 residues. In nucleotides, the CDR3 is TGTGCCATCAGTGACCCCGAGGGCTCCGACACCTTC. Translated, it gives CAISDPEGSDTF.

V and J are TRBV3-1 and TRBJ2-1; D is possibly TRBD2 (5 bases). Trimming removed 4 bases from V and 7 bases from J, with 14 bases in between. Germline loops: CDR1 LGHDT, CDR2 YNNKEL (reference sequence). This CDR3 is built from 14 residues. The CDR3 DNA reads as TGTGCCAGCAGCCCCAGAGGGAGCGAAAATGAGCAGTTCTTC. It yields the protein CASSPRGSENEQFF.

This rearrangement joins TRBV28 to TRBJ2-7; D is unclear. CDR1 MDHEN and CDR2 SYDVKM come from the germline V gene. Trimming removed 6 bases at V and 7 bases at J, with 19 bases between. This CDR3 has 14 amino acids. This CDR3 is CASRWATSYNEQYF. Here the CDR3 DNA reads TGTGCCAGCAGATGGGCTACCTCCTACAATGAGCAGTACTTC.

This clonotype occurred many times. The rearrangement links TRBV10-3 to TRBJ1-2; tentatively, D is TRBD1 (6 bases). Per the germline V gene, CDR1 is ENHRY and CDR2 is SYGVKD. The CDR3 sequence is 17 residues long. V was pared by 4 bases and J by 1 base, with 19 bases between. The CDR3 loop reads CAISGGQRWNFNYGYTF. The CDR3 region has the DNA TGTGCCATCAGTGGCGGACAGCGCTGGAATTTTAACTATGGCTACACCTTC.